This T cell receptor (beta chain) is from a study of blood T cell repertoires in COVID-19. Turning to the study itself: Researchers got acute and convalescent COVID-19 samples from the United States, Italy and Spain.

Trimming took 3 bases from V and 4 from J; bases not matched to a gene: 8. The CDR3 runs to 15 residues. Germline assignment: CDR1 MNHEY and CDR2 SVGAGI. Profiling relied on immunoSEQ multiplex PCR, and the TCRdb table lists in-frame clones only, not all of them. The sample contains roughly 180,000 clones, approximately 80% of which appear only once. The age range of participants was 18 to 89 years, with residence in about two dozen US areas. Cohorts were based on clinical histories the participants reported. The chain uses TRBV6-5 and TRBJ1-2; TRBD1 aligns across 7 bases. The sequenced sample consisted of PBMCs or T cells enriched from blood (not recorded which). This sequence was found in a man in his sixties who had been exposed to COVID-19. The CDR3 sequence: CASSYGGGPSYGYTF. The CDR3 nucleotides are TGTGCCAGCAGTTATGGAGGGGGCCCCAGCTATGGCTACACCTTC.